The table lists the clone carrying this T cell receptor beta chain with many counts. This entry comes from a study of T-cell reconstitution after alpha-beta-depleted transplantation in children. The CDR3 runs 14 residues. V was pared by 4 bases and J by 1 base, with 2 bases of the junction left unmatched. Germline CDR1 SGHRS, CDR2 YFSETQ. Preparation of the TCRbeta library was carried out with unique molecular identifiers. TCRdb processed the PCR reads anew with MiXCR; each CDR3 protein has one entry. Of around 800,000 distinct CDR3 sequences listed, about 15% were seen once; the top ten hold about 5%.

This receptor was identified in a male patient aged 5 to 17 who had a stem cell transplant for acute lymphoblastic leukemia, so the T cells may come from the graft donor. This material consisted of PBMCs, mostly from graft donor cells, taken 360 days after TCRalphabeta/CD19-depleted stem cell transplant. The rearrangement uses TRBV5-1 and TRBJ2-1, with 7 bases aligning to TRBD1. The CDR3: CASSEQGSYNEQFF. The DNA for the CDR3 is TGCGCCAGCAGCGAACAGGGGTCCTACAATGAGCAGTTCTTC. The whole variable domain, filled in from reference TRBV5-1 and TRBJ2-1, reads KAGVTQTPRYLIKTRGQQVTLSCSPISGHRSVSWYQQTPGQGLQFLFEYFSETQRNKGNFPGRFSGRQFSNSRSEMNVSTLELGDSALYLCASSEQGSYNEQFFGPGTRLTVL.